This record covers a single TCR beta chain. The antigen is not known. The data belong to a study of T cell repertoires in cytomegalovirus infection. Across the whole study: Public TCR beta signatures marked donors with CMV infection and the matching HLA.

The study, taken as a whole, reports: CMV carriers with the relevant HLA were identified by cumulative public TCR beta family frequency. Ex vivo, HLA-C-restricted CMV-specific TCR beta clonotypes prevailed over the rest of the response.

The CDR3 is made up of 13 amino acids. Germline V gives CDR1 SGHRS, CDR2 YFSETQ. The V end lost 3 bases, the J end lost 6 bases, and 11 bases lay between the germline ends. From the reads, TCRdb called clonotypes with MiXCR, one entry per CDR3 protein. The sample gives around 100,000 distinct CDR3 sequences, more than 15% of which show up once; 8% is in the top ten. The chain combines TRBV5-1 with TRBJ2-3, with a tentative D call TRBD2 (6 bases). The sequenced material came from PBMCs. The TCR originated in a human donor in good health (CMV status not recorded). Some clones in this sample may be carry-over from other donors' samples. CDR3 sequence reads: CASSSGDKDTQYF. In DNA form, the CDR3 reads TGCGCCAGCAGCTCGGGAGACAAGGATACGCAGTATTTT.